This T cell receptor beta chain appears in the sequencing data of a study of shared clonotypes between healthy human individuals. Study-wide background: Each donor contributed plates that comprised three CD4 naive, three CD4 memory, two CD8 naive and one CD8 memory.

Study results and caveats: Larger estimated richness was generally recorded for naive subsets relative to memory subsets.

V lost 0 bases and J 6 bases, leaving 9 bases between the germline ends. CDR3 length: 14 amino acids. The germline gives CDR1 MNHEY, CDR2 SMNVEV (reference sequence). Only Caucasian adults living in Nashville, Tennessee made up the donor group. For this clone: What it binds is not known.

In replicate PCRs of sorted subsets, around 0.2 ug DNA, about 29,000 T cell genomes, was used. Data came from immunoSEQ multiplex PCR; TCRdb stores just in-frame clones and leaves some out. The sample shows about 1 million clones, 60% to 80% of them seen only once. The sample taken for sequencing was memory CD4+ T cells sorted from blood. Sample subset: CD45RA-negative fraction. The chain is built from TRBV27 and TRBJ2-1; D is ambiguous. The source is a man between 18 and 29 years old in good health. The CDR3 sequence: CASSLSFWTNEQFF. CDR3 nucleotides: TGTGCCAGCAGTTTATCCTTTTGGACCAATGAGCAGTTCTTC.